Below, 21 T cell receptor beta chains from the same sample are listed, as sequenced in a study of cytomegalovirus exposure and HLA in healthy donors. It was with 60 Vbeta and 13 Jbeta primers that the PCR ran. Repertoires were generated with immunoSEQ multiplex PCR, while TCRdb's copy carries only in-frame clones and drops some. The table has roughly 100,000 clones, roughly 80% seen once; the top ten hold less than 5%. Sequenced: PBMCs. These receptors were taken from a man aged 45-65 years in good health and CMV-seropositive.

This sequence joins TRBV19 and TRBJ2-1, with 9 bases identical to TRBD2. J gave up 8 bases and V 7 bases, and 21 bases lay outside the gene matches. CDR3 length: 18 residues. Germline V CDR1 and CDR2: LNHDA, SQIVND (reference sequence). CDR3 sequence: CASNTRGGRASGKHEQFF. The CDR3 DNA reads TGTGCCAGTAATACCCGGGGGGGTAGGGCTAGCGGGAAGCATGAGCAGTTCTTC.

The chain joins TRBV6-1 to TRBJ2-3; weak D call: TRBD2 (6 bases). Germline V gene lookup returns CDR1 MNHNS and CDR2 SASEGT. Trimming removed 2 bases at V and 2 bases at J, with 14 bases between. This CDR3 region has 16 residues. CDR3 bases: TGTGCCAGCAGTGAATTTCGGGGGTCCAACACAGATACGCAGTATTTT. As protein: CASSEFRGSNTDTQYF.

The chain couples TRBV7-9 to TRBJ1-1; TRBD1 matches 7 bases. With V trimmed by 5 bases and J by 4 bases, 4 bases remained unmatched. The CDR3 has 13 residues. Germline values: CDR1 SEHNR, CDR2 FQNEAQ (reference sequence). CDR3 in DNA: TGTGCCAGCAGCCAGTCAGGGGGCACTGAAGCTTTCTTT. Its protein product is CASSQSGGTEAFF. The whole variable domain, filled in from reference TRBV7-9 and TRBJ1-1, reads DTGVSQNPRHKITKRGQNVTFRCDPISEHNRLYWYRQTLGQGPEFLTYFQNEAQLEKSRLLSDRFSAERPKGSFSTLEIQRTEQGDSAMYLCASSQSGGTEAFFGQGTRLTVV.

To note about this clone: The sample carries other DNA sequences with the same CDR3. The chain couples TRBV2 to TRBJ1-2; possible D gene TRBD1, 5 bases. The V end lost 3 bases, the J end lost 4 bases, and 9 bases lay between the germline ends. From germline, CDR1 is SNHLY and CDR2 FYNNEI. The CDR3 is 13 amino acids. DNA for the CDR3: TGTGCCAGCAGTGAGGGCAGGGTCTATGGCTACACCTTC. Its protein product is CASSEGRVYGYTF.

The chain is built from TRBV7-3 and TRBJ2-2; TRBD1 is a possible D gene (6 bases). The germline V gene has CDR1 SGHTA and CDR2 FQGTGA. Trimming took 6 bases from V and 6 from J, leaving 20 bases between them. The CDR3 loop spans 16 amino acids. This CDR3 reads CASSEVGGSRAGELFF. The CDR3 nucleotides are TGTGCCAGCAGTGAGGTTGGGGGCAGTAGGGCCGGGGAGCTGTTTTTT.

V and J are TRBV6-6 and TRBJ2-5; maybe TRBD1 (6 bases). Germline V gene sequence: CDR1 MNHNY, CDR2 SVGAGI (reference sequence). The CDR3 runs to 12 residues. V was clipped by 3 bases and J by 5 bases, with 7 bases between them. CDR3 in amino acids: CASSYRGETQYF. DNA for the CDR3: TGTGCCAGCAGTTATAGGGGGGAGACCCAGTACTTC.

The chain carries TRBV12-2 and TRBJ1-1; the table's D call TRBD1 went unverified against the DNA. TRBV12-2 is tagged as a pseudogene. The CDR3 is 12 residues long. This CDR3 is CATTGRRPEAFF. CDR3 nucleotides: TGTGCAACCACAGGGCGGCGTCCTGAAGCTTTCTTT.

V gene TRBV9 combines with J gene TRBJ2-7; D possibly corresponds to TRBD1 (5 bases). This CDR3 is 14 amino acids long. V lost 0 bases and J lost 2, with 9 bases in between. Germline V lookup: CDR1 SGDLS, CDR2 YYNGEE. As DNA, the CDR3 is TGTGCCAGCAGCGTAGACCAGGGAACCTACGAGCAGTACTTC. Protein: CASSVDQGTYEQYF.

V gene TRBV30 combines with J gene TRBJ1-1, with D possibly being TRBD1 (5 bases). This CDR3 spans 15 amino acids. Germline V gene data show CDR1 as GTSNPN and CDR2 as SVGIG (reference sequence). V was cut by 0 bases and J by 1 base, with 12 bases left in between. DNA for the CDR3: TGTGCCTGGAGTGTACGCAGACAGCAGAACACTGAAGCTTTCTTT. Amino acids: CAWSVRRQQNTEAFF. Looking up the rest from reference TRBV30 and TRBJ1-1 gives the full variable domain: SQTIHQWPATLVQPVGSPLSLECTVEGTSNPNLYWYRQAAGRGLQLLFYSVGIGQISSEVPQNLSASRPQDRQFILSSKKLLLSDSGFYLCAWSVRRQQNTEAFFGQGTRLTVV.

The V call is TRBV30, the J call TRBJ2-5; D gene unclear. CDR3 size: 13 residues. CDR1 is GTSNPN, CDR2 SVGIG, per germline (reference sequence). Trimming shortened V by 4 bases and J by 7 bases, and 16 bases separated the two germline ends. The CDR3 nucleotides read TGTGCCTGGAACCGACTCACGGATGGGACCCAGTACTTC. Its translation: CAWNRLTDGTQYF.

The chain is built from TRBV2 and TRBJ1-3, with D hard to call. The germline V gene encodes CDR1 SNHLY and CDR2 FYNNEI. V dropped 7 bases and J dropped 0 bases, with 10 bases sitting between them. The CDR3 is 14 amino acids. The CDR3 nucleotides are TGTGCCAGCACCTTAGGGAGCTCTGGAAACACCATATATTTT. Its protein is CASTLGSSGNTIYF.

The gene calls are TRBV28 and TRBJ2-1; 7 nucleotides line up with TRBD1. CDR3 length equals 12 residues. V lost 4 bases, J lost 10 bases, and 4 bases stayed unmatched. Germline V lookup: CDR1 MDHEN, CDR2 SYDVKM. Here the CDR3 DNA reads TGTGCCAGCAGTTACAGGGGCGGCGAGCAGTTCTTC. Protein: CASSYRGGEQFF.

This chain's CDR3 is CASSFLSGGGGNTIYF. The CDR3 region has the DNA TGTGCCAGCAGCTTTCTCTCGGGGGGGGGAGGAAACACCATATATTTT. The chain links TRBV7-2 to TRBJ1-3, with D maybe TRBD1 (5 bases). Trimming left V 3 bases short and J 4 bases short, with 16 bases between. The CDR3 loop spans 16 amino acids. The germline gives CDR1 SGHTA, CDR2 FQGNSA. The full variable domain, with the rest looked up from reference TRBV7-2 and TRBJ1-3, is GAGVSQSPSNKVTEKGKDVELRCDPISGHTALYWYRQSLGQGLEFLIYFQGNSAPDKSGLPSDRFSAERTGGSVSTLTIQRTQQEDSAVYLCASSFLSGGGGNTIYFGEGSWLTVV.

This sequence joins TRBV5-6 and TRBJ2-5, with D maybe TRBD1 (5 bases). The end of the DNA is better explained by TRBJ2-7, so the J call may be wrong. The CDR3 runs to 13 residues. Germline loops: CDR1 SGHDT, CDR2 YYEEEE. CDR3 sequence: CASSFRQNYEQYF. Written as DNA, the CDR3 is TGTGCCAGCAGCTTCCGACAGAACTACGAGCAGTACTTC.

This chain uses TRBV29-1 with TRBJ1-2; 10 bases map to TRBD1. This CDR3 has 13 residues. Trimming took 4 bases from V and 6 from J; bases not matched to a gene: 5. Germline V lookup: CDR1 SQVTM, CDR2 ANQGSEA. The CDR3 sequence: CSVGGTGVNGYTF. The CDR3 DNA reads TGCAGCGTTGGCGGGACAGGGGTGAATGGCTACACCTTC.

The V call is TRBV5-1, the J call TRBJ2-7; weak D call: TRBD1 (5 bases). This CDR3 is 13 amino acids long. The germline gives CDR1 SGHRS, CDR2 YFSETQ. Trimming pared 4 bases from V and 5 bases from J, leaving 13 bases between. CDR3 in DNA: TGCGCCAGCAGCCCCACAGACAGACACGAGCAGTACTTC. Its protein is CASSPTDRHEQYF.

The gene calls are TRBV14 and TRBJ1-1, with D possibly TRBD1 on 6 matching bases. V shed 0 bases and J shed 3 bases, with 14 bases lying between them. The germline gives CDR1 SGHDN, CDR2 FVKESK. This CDR3 spans 16 amino acids. In DNA, the CDR3 is TGTGCCAGCAGCCAAGAAGGGCCAGGGGAGTACACTGAAGCTTTCTTT. Translated, it gives CASSQEGPGEYTEAFF.

The genes are TRBV29-1 and TRBJ1-4; 10 positions agree with TRBD1. Germline V gene lookup returns CDR1 SQVTM and CDR2 ANQGSEA. V lost 8 bases and J lost 4; bases outside the gene matches: 4. The CDR3 consists of 13 residues. The CDR3 coding sequence is TGCAGCACTAGGACAGGGGGTAATGAAAAACTGTTTTTT. Protein product: CSTRTGGNEKLFF.

The chain's CDR3 is CASSGDLDYGYTF. CDR3 DNA: TGTGCCAGCAGTGGGGACTTGGACTATGGCTACACCTTC. The chain recombines TRBV6-1 with TRBJ1-2; a possible D gene is TRBD1 (5 bases). The germline V gene encodes CDR1 MNHNS and CDR2 SASEGT. Trimming removed 4 bases from V and 3 bases from J, with 9 bases in between. The CDR3 consists of 13 residues.

This chain links TRBV6-1 with TRBJ2-7; possibly TRBD1 for D (5 bases). The V gene's germline CDR1 is MNHNS and CDR2 SASEGT. Trimming left V 7 bases short and J 1 base short, with 14 bases between. CDR3 length: 14 residues. The CDR3 sequence: CASTLGHPSYEQYF. For the CDR3, the DNA is TGTGCCAGCACGTTAGGACACCCGTCCTACGAGCAGTACTTC.

This sequence joins TRBV28 and TRBJ1-1; D remains ambiguous. Germline CDR1 and CDR2: MDHEN and SYDVKM. This CDR3 spans 17 amino acids. With 6 bases removed from V and 6 bases from J, the gap between germline ends came to 26 bases. DNA for the CDR3: TGTGCCAGCAGCCAATCTTCTCAGGTCTGGGGAGGGTCTGAAGCTTTCTTT. This sequence encodes CASSQSSQVWGGSEAFF. Complete variable domain (other parts from reference TRBV28 and TRBJ1-1): DVKVTQSSRYLVKRTGEKVFLECVQDMDHENMFWYRQDPGLGLRLIYFSYDVKMKEKGDIPEGYSVSREKKERFSLILESASTNQTSMYLCASSQSSQVWGGSEAFFGQGTRLTVV.